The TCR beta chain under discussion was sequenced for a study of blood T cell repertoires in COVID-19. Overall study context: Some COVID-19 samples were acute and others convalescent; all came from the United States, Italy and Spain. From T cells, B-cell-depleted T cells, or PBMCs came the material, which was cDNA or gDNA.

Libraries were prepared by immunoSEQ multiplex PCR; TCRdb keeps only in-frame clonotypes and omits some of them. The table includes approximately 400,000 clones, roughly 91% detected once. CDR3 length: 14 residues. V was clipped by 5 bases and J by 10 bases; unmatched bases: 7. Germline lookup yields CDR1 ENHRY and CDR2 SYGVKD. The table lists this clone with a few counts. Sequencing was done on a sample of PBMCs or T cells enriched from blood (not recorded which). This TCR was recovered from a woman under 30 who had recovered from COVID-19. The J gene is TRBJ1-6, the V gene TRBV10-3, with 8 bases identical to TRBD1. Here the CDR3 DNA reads TGTGCCATCAGTTCGGACAGGGTGAGGTCACCCCTCCACTTT. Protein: CAISSDRVRSPLHF.